This T cell receptor beta chain was found in a study of blood T cell repertoires in COVID-19. The J segment lost 8 bases and the V segment lost 3 bases, leaving 10 bases of the junction unmatched. Germline V lookup: CDR1 LNHDA, CDR2 SQIVND (reference sequence). This CDR3 has 15 residues. Sequencing used immunoSEQ multiplex PCR; TCRdb keeps in-frame clones, though not all of them. The sample has 99,000 or so clones; 75% to 85% are singletons. The sample holds a few counts of this clone. The V call is TRBV19, the J call TRBJ1-5, with 7 bases identical to TRBD1. Material: peripheral blood. This TCR derives from a woman aged 70-85 years with acute or convalescent COVID-19. CDR3 sequence reads: CASSIVRDRDKPQHF. The CDR3 DNA is TGTGCCAGTAGTATCGTAAGAGACAGGGATAAGCCCCAGCATTTT.